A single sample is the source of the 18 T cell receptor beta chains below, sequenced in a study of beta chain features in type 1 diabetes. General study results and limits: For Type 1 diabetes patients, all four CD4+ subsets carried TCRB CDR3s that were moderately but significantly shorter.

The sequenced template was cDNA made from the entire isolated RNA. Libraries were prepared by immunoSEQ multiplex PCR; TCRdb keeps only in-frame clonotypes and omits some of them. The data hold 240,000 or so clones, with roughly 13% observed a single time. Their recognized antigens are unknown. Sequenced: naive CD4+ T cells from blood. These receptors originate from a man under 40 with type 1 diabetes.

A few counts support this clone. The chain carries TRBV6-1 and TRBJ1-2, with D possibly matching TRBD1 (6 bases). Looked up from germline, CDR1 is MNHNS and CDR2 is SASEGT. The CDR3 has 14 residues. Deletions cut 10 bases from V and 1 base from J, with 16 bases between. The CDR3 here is CATVDSVNNYGYTF. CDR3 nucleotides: TGTGCCACCGTGGACAGCGTTAATAACTATGGCTACACCTTC.

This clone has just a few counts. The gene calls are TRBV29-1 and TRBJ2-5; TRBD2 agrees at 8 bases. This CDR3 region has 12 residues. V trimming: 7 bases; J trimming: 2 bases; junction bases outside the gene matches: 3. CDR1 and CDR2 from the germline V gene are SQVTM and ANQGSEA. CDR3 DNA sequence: TGCAGCGGGGGACTAGAACAAGAGACCCAGTACTTC. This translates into CSGGLEQETQYF.

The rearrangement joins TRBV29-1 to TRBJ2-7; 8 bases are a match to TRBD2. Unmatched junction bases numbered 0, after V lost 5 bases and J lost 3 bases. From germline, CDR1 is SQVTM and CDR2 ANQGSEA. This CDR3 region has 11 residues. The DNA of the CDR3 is TGCAGCGTTAGCGGGAGCTACGAGCAGTACTTC. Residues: CSVSGSYEQYF.

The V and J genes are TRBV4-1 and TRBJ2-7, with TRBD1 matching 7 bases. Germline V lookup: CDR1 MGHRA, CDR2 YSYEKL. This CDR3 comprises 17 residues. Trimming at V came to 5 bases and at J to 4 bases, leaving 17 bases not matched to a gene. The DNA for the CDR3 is TGCGCCAGCAGCGGAGAAACGTGGGGACCAGGGGGTTACGAGCAGTACTTC. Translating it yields CASSGETWGPGGYEQYF.

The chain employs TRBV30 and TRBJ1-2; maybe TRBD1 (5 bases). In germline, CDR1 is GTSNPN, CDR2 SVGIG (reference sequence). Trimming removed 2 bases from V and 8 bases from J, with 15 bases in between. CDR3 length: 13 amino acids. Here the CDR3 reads CAWSLGAEAGYTF. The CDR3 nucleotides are TGTGCCTGGAGTCTTGGGGCAGAAGCAGGCTACACCTTC.

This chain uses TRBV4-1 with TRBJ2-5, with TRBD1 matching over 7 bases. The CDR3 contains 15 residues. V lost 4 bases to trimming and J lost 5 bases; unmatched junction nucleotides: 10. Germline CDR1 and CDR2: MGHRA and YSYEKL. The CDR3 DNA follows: TGCGCCAGCAGCCTAAGGACAGGCCTCGGCGAGACCCAGTACTTC. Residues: CASSLRTGLGETQYF.

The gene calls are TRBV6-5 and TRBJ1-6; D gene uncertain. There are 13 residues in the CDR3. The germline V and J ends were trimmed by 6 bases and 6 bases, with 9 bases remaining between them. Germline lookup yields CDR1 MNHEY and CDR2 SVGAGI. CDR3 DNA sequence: TGTGCCAGCAGATCTTTCGGTAATTCACCCCTCCACTTT. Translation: CASRSFGNSPLHF.

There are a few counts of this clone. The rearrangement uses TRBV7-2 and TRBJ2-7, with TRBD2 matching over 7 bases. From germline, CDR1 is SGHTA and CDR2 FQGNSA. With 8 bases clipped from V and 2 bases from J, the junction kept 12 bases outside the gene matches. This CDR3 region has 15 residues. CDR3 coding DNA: TGTGCCAGCCGAAGATTAGCGGGTCTCGCCTACGAGCAGTACTTC. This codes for CASRRLAGLAYEQYF.

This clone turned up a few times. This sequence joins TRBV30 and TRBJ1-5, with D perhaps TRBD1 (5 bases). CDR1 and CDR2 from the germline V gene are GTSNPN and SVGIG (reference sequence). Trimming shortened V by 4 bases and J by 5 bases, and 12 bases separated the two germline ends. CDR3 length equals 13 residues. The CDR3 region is CAWTGGGDQPQHF. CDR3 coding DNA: TGTGCCTGGACCGGGGGGGGTGATCAGCCCCAGCATTTT.

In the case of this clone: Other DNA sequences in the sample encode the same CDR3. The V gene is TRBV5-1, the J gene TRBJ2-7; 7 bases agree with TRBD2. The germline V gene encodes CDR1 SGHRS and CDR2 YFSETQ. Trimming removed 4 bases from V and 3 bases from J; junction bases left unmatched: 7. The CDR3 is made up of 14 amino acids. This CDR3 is CASSRGGGSYEQYF. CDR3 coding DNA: TGCGCCAGCAGCCGGGGTGGCGGGAGCTACGAGCAGTACTTC.

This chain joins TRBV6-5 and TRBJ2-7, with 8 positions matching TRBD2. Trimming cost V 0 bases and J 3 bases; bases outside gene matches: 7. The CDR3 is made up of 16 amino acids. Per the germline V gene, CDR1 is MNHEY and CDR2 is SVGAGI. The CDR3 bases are TGTGCCAGCAGTTACTCTTCGGTAGCGGGGAACTACGAGCAGTACTTC. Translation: CASSYSSVAGNYEQYF.

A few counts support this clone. As DNA, the CDR3 is TGTGCCTGGAGTGTGACGGGGGGTGGCTACACCTTC. This codes for CAWSVTGGGYTF. The chain uses TRBV30 and TRBJ1-2, with D maybe TRBD1 (5 bases). The germline gives CDR1 GTSNPN, CDR2 SVGIG (reference sequence). V was trimmed by 0 bases and J by 7 bases, leaving 9 bases between them. CDR3 size: 12 residues.

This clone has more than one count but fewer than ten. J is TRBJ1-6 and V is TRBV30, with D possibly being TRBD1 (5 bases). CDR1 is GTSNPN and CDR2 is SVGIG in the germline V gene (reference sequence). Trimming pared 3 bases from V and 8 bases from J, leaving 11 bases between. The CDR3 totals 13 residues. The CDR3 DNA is TGTGCCTGGAGAACAGGTGGATATTCACCCCTCCACTTT. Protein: CAWRTGGYSPLHF.

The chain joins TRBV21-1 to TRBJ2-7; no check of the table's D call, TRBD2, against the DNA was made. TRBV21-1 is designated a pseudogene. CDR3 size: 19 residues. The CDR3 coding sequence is TGTGCCAGCAGCAAAGGGGAGGGTTTCGTTTTAGCGGGACCCTACGAGCAGTACTTC. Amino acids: CASSKGEGFVLAGPYEQYF.

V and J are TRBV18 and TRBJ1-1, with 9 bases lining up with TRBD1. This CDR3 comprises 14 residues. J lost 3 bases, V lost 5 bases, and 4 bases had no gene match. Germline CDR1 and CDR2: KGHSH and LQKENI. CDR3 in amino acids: CASSYRQGDTEAFF. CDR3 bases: TGTGCCAGCTCATACCGACAGGGGGACACTGAAGCTTTCTTT.

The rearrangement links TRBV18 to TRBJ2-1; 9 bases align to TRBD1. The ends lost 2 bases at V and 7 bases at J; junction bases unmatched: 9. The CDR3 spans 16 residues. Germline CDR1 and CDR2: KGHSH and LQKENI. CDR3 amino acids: CASSPNVGTGHNEQFF. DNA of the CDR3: TGTGCCAGCTCACCAAACGTGGGGACAGGGCATAATGAGCAGTTCTTC.

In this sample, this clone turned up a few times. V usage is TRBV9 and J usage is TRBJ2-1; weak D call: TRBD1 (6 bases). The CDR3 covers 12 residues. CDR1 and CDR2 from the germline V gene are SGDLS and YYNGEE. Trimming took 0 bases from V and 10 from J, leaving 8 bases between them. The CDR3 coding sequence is TGTGCCAGCAGCGTAGGGGGGCGCGAGCAGTTCTTC. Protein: CASSVGGREQFF.

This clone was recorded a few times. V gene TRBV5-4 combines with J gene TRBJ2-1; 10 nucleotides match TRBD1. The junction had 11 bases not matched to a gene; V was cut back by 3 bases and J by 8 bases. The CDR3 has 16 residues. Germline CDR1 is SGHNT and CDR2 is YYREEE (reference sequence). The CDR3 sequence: CASSWGGGQGVHEQFF. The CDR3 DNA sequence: TGTGCCAGCAGCTGGGGAGGTGGACAGGGGGTACATGAGCAGTTCTTC.